These T cell receptor beta chains were read from a single sample in a study of beta chain features in type 1 diabetes. Assay used: immunoSEQ multiplex PCR; TCRdb lists only in-frame clones, some missing. The profile shows 250,000 to 300,000 clones, around 7.8% of them singletons. What was sequenced was central memory CD4+ T cells from blood. These receptors were taken from a young woman in good health. The CDR3 runs from the conserved cysteine through the conserved F or W. Fields, in order: D gene, J gene, V gene, clone size, CDR3 protein, CDR3 DNA. D genes are given only for firm matches. A clone size is listed for some rows: how often the clone was seen (once, few, many), or a class if it is expanded.

d_call: TRBD1; j_call: TRBJ1-5; v_call: TRBV7-9; clone_size: -; cdr3_aa: CASSLGTGDNQPQHF; cdr3_nt: TGTGCCAGCAGCTTAGGGACAGGGGACAATCAGCCCCAGCATTTT
d_call: -; j_call: TRBJ2-5; v_call: TRBV7-3; clone_size: few; cdr3_aa: CASSLGSEGTQYF; cdr3_nt: TGTGCCAGCAGCTTAGGCTCCGAGGGGACCCAGTACTTC
d_call: -; j_call: TRBJ1-4; v_call: TRBV28; clone_size: -; cdr3_aa: CASSWVDGYATNEKLFF; cdr3_nt: TGTGCCAGCAGTTGGGTTGACGGATATGCAACTAATGAAAAACTGTTTTTT
d_call: -; j_call: TRBJ1-2; v_call: TRBV14; clone_size: -; cdr3_aa: CASSQDARLYGYTF; cdr3_nt: TGTGCCAGCAGCCAAGACGCCCGGCTCTATGGCTACACCTTC
d_call: -; j_call: TRBJ1-2; v_call: TRBV4-3; clone_size: few; cdr3_aa: CASSRAGSYGYTF; cdr3_nt: TGCGCCAGCAGCCGGGCAGGATCCTATGGCTACACCTTC
d_call: -; j_call: TRBJ1-6; v_call: TRBV5-1; clone_size: few; cdr3_aa: CASSSGGEESPLHF; cdr3_nt: TGCGCCAGCAGCTCCGGGGGCGAGGAATCACCCCTCCACTTT
d_call: -; j_call: TRBJ2-5; v_call: TRBV5-6; clone_size: few; cdr3_aa: CASSSSGPQYF; cdr3_nt: TGTGCCAGCAGCTCATCAGGGCCCCAGTACTTC
d_call: -; j_call: TRBJ2-2; v_call: TRBV7-9; clone_size: -; cdr3_aa: CASSPRNPGSNTGELFF; cdr3_nt: TGTGCCAGCAGCCCACGGAATCCGGGGTCGAACACCGGGGAGCTGTTTTTT
d_call: -; j_call: TRBJ2-1; v_call: TRBV2; clone_size: -; cdr3_aa: CASSVQRTGHEQFF; cdr3_nt: TGTGCCAGCAGTGTTCAAAGGACCGGCCATGAGCAGTTCTTC
d_call: -; j_call: TRBJ2-1; v_call: TRBV6-6; clone_size: few; cdr3_aa: CASSWGLTYNEQFF; cdr3_nt: TGTGCCAGCAGTTGGGGCCTCACCTACAATGAGCAGTTCTTC
d_call: -; j_call: TRBJ1-4; v_call: TRBV28; clone_size: few; cdr3_aa: CASSTIHPAVATNEKLFF; cdr3_nt: TGTGCCAGCAGTACTATACACCCGGCAGTTGCAACTAATGAAAAACTGTTTTTT
d_call: -; j_call: TRBJ2-1; v_call: TRBV7-3; clone_size: few; cdr3_aa: CASILTWGEQFF; cdr3_nt: TGTGCCAGCATCTTAACCTGGGGAGAGCAGTTCTTC
d_call: -; j_call: TRBJ1-1; v_call: TRBV14; clone_size: few; cdr3_aa: CASSPERGRVAIEAFF; cdr3_nt: TGTGCCAGCAGCCCTGAACGGGGACGGGTAGCCATTGAAGCTTTCTTT
d_call: TRBD2; j_call: TRBJ2-1; v_call: TRBV7-3; clone_size: many; cdr3_aa: CASSLSAGASNEQFF; cdr3_nt: TGTGCCAGCAGCTTATCCGCGGGAGCGAGCAATGAGCAGTTCTTC
d_call: -; j_call: TRBJ1-2; v_call: TRBV2; clone_size: many; cdr3_aa: CASSVRGVIDGYTF; cdr3_nt: TGTGCCAGCAGTGTGCGAGGCGTCATTGATGGCTACACCTTC
d_call: -; j_call: TRBJ1-5; v_call: TRBV7-9; clone_size: many; cdr3_aa: CASSPDGDQPQHF; cdr3_nt: TGTGCCAGCAGCCCGGACGGAGATCAGCCCCAGCATTTT
d_call: -; j_call: TRBJ1-2; v_call: TRBV28; clone_size: few; cdr3_aa: CASSLMAGGDYGYTF; cdr3_nt: TGTGCCAGCAGTTTAATGGCTGGTGGGGACTATGGCTACACCTTC
d_call: TRBD1; j_call: TRBJ1-4; v_call: TRBV7-9; clone_size: -; cdr3_aa: CASSATGVFGEKLFF; cdr3_nt: TGTGCCAGCAGCGCGACAGGGGTTTTCGGTGAAAAACTGTTTTTT
d_call: TRBD1; j_call: TRBJ1-4; v_call: TRBV11-2; clone_size: -; cdr3_aa: CASSLDQTGFEKLFF; cdr3_nt: TGTGCCAGCAGCTTAGACCAGACAGGGTTTGAAAAACTGTTTTTT
d_call: -; j_call: TRBJ1-2; v_call: TRBV5-1; clone_size: few; cdr3_aa: CASSLALDKHTF; cdr3_nt: TGCGCCAGCAGCTTGGCCCTAGACAAGCACACCTTC
d_call: -; j_call: TRBJ2-3; v_call: TRBV9; clone_size: few; cdr3_aa: CASSDPGRGRTDTQYF; cdr3_nt: TGTGCCAGCAGCGACCCGGGGCGGGGTCGCACAGATACGCAGTATTTT
d_call: -; j_call: TRBJ1-4; v_call: TRBV5-6; clone_size: few; cdr3_aa: CASSLVGYGTNEKLFF; cdr3_nt: TGTGCCAGCAGCTTGGTGGGATATGGAACTAATGAAAAACTGTTTTTT
d_call: TRBD1; j_call: TRBJ1-1; v_call: TRBV7-2; clone_size: -; cdr3_aa: CASSLGPGGQWKAFF; cdr3_nt: TGTGCCAGCAGCTTAGGCCCCGGGGGACAGTGGAAAGCTTTCTTT
d_call: TRBD2; j_call: TRBJ2-5; v_call: TRBV27; clone_size: -; cdr3_aa: CASSFKPPGLAGGPEETQYF; cdr3_nt: TGTGCCAGCAGTTTTAAACCGCCGGGACTAGCGGGAGGGCCGGAGGAGACCCAGTACTTC
d_call: -; j_call: TRBJ2-1; v_call: TRBV7-2; clone_size: few; cdr3_aa: CASSLALYSYNEQFF; cdr3_nt: TGTGCCAGCAGCTTAGCCCTCTACTCCTACAATGAGCAGTTCTTC
d_call: -; j_call: TRBJ2-7; v_call: TRBV7-2; clone_size: few; cdr3_aa: CASSLVSEVYEQYF; cdr3_nt: TGTGCCAGCAGCTTGGTAAGCGAGGTCTACGAGCAGTACTTC
d_call: -; j_call: TRBJ2-1; v_call: TRBV29-1; clone_size: few; cdr3_aa: CSESYRNEQFF; cdr3_nt: TGCAGCGAAAGTTACCGCAATGAGCAGTTCTTC
d_call: TRBD1; j_call: TRBJ2-4; v_call: TRBV7-3; clone_size: -; cdr3_aa: CASSPGTGGKNIQYF; cdr3_nt: TGTGCCAGCAGCCCAGGGACAGGAGGCAAAAACATTCAGTACTTC
d_call: -; j_call: TRBJ1-2; v_call: TRBV5-1; clone_size: -; cdr3_aa: CASSFTSETNYGYTF; cdr3_nt: TGCGCCAGCAGCTTCACTTCCGAAACTAACTATGGCTACACCTTC
d_call: -; j_call: TRBJ1-5; v_call: TRBV19; clone_size: -; cdr3_aa: CASNPESNQPQHF; cdr3_nt: TGTGCCAGCAACCCGGAGAGCAATCAGCCCCAGCATTTT
d_call: -; j_call: TRBJ1-2; v_call: TRBV2; clone_size: few; cdr3_aa: CASSPDYGYTF; cdr3_nt: TGTGCCAGCAGTCCGGACTATGGCTACACCTTC
d_call: TRBD1; j_call: TRBJ1-1; v_call: TRBV10-3; clone_size: -; cdr3_aa: CAISWGQQNTEAFF; cdr3_nt: TGTGCCATCAGCTGGGGACAGCAGAACACTGAAGCTTTCTTT
d_call: TRBD1; j_call: TRBJ1-5; v_call: TRBV4-1; clone_size: -; cdr3_aa: CASSQPDRGANQPQHF; cdr3_nt: TGCGCCAGCAGCCAACCCGACAGGGGTGCCAATCAGCCCCAGCATTTT
d_call: -; j_call: TRBJ2-3; v_call: TRBV25-1; clone_size: -; cdr3_aa: CASSPPRGGPSTDTQYF; cdr3_nt: TGTGCCAGCAGTCCACCGAGAGGGGGGCCTAGCACAGATACGCAGTATTTT
d_call: -; j_call: TRBJ1-2; v_call: TRBV7-2; clone_size: few; cdr3_aa: CASSLGQFYGYTF; cdr3_nt: TGTGCCAGCAGCTTAGGACAGTTCTATGGCTACACCTTC
d_call: TRBD2; j_call: TRBJ2-1; v_call: TRBV12-5; clone_size: many; cdr3_aa: CASGLGLVREEQFF; cdr3_nt: TGTGCTAGTGGTCTCGGACTAGTTAGGGAAGAGCAGTTCTTC
d_call: TRBD1; j_call: TRBJ2-5; v_call: TRBV7-8; clone_size: -; cdr3_aa: CASSTRRDRDRLRTQYF; cdr3_nt: TGTGCCAGCAGCACCCGCCGGGACAGGGACCGACTAAGGACCCAGTACTTC
d_call: -; j_call: TRBJ2-2; v_call: TRBV5-8; clone_size: -; cdr3_aa: CASQSGSLNTGELFF; cdr3_nt: TGTGCCAGCCAGTCCGGGTCCCTAAACACCGGGGAGCTGTTTTTT
d_call: -; j_call: TRBJ1-4; v_call: TRBV19; clone_size: few; cdr3_aa: CASIGFATNEKLFF; cdr3_nt: TGTGCCAGTATCGGCTTTGCAACTAATGAAAAACTGTTTTTT
d_call: TRBD1; j_call: TRBJ2-3; v_call: TRBV6-6; clone_size: -; cdr3_aa: CASSLKGARDTQYF; cdr3_nt: TGTGCCAGCAGTTTGAAGGGGGCGAGGGATACGCAGTATTTT
d_call: -; j_call: TRBJ1-2; v_call: TRBV15; clone_size: once; cdr3_aa: CATSRDPARGYGYTF; cdr3_nt: TGTGCCACCAGCAGAGATCCGGCCAGAGGCTATGGCTACACCTTC
d_call: -; j_call: TRBJ2-6; v_call: TRBV2; clone_size: many; cdr3_aa: CASSVQGGGNSGANVLTF; cdr3_nt: TGTGCCAGCAGTGTTCAAGGTGGAGGTAACTCTGGGGCCAACGTCCTGACTTTC
d_call: -; j_call: TRBJ2-5; v_call: TRBV5-1; clone_size: -; cdr3_aa: CASSFIGETQYF; cdr3_nt: TGCGCCAGCAGCTTCATCGGGGAGACCCAGTACTTC
d_call: -; j_call: TRBJ2-6; v_call: TRBV11-3; clone_size: -; cdr3_aa: CASSLGGANVLTF; cdr3_nt: TGTGCCAGCAGCTTAGGTGGGGCCAACGTCCTGACTTTC
d_call: TRBD1; j_call: TRBJ1-1; v_call: TRBV11-2; clone_size: few; cdr3_aa: CASSFASIRGHGEAFF; cdr3_nt: TGTGCCAGCAGCTTCGCTTCAATCAGGGGGCATGGTGAAGCTTTCTTT
d_call: -; j_call: TRBJ1-2; v_call: TRBV21-1; clone_size: -; cdr3_aa: CASPSLYQGSIVYTF; cdr3_nt: TGTGCCAGCCCCAGCCTGTATCAGGGTAGTATTGTCTACACCTTC
d_call: -; j_call: TRBJ1-2; v_call: TRBV15; clone_size: few; cdr3_aa: CATSRDSGQVDGYTF; cdr3_nt: TGTGCCACCAGCAGAGATTCTGGGCAGGTCGATGGCTACACCTTC
d_call: TRBD1; j_call: TRBJ2-3; v_call: TRBV5-6; clone_size: -; cdr3_aa: CASSLDSGQATDTQYF; cdr3_nt: TGTGCCAGCAGCTTGGACTCGGGACAGGCCACAGATACGCAGTATTTT
d_call: TRBD1; j_call: TRBJ1-1; v_call: TRBV19; clone_size: many; cdr3_aa: CASSDRGGNTEAFF; cdr3_nt: TGTGCCAGTAGTGACAGGGGAGGGAACACTGAAGCTTTCTTT
d_call: TRBD1; j_call: TRBJ1-2; v_call: TRBV11-2; clone_size: few; cdr3_aa: CASSATGNGYTF; cdr3_nt: TGTGCCAGCAGCGCGACAGGGAATGGCTACACCTTC
d_call: -; j_call: TRBJ2-1; v_call: TRBV2; clone_size: few; cdr3_aa: CASTSPRGKYNEQFF; cdr3_nt: TGTGCCAGCACCTCCCCTCGGGGGAAGTACAATGAGCAGTTCTTC
d_call: -; j_call: TRBJ2-7; v_call: TRBV7-2; clone_size: few; cdr3_aa: CASSPHTGNEQYF; cdr3_nt: TGTGCCAGCAGCCCTCATACGGGGAACGAGCAGTACTTC
d_call: -; j_call: TRBJ1-5; v_call: TRBV18; clone_size: few; cdr3_aa: CASTQARDLNQPQHF; cdr3_nt: TGTGCCAGCACACAAGCGAGGGACTTAAATCAGCCCCAGCATTTT
d_call: TRBD1; j_call: TRBJ2-2; v_call: TRBV5-1; clone_size: few; cdr3_aa: CASSSGQVGGELFF; cdr3_nt: TGCGCCAGCAGCTCGGGACAGGTGGGAGGGGAGCTGTTTTTT